This T cell receptor (beta chain) was documented in a study of shared clonotypes between healthy human individuals. Profiling relied on immunoSEQ multiplex PCR, and the TCRdb table lists in-frame clones only, not all of them. Among nearly 750,000 clones, just under 75% were seen once, and the ten largest hold more than 1.5%. Germline loops: CDR1 SGHRS, CDR2 YFSETQ. V was clipped by 4 bases and J by 5 bases; unmatched bases: 7. The CDR3 is made up of 15 amino acids. Sequenced material: memory CD4+ T cells sorted from blood. The sample's subset: CD45RA-negative fraction. This TCR was recovered from a woman in her twenties or thirties in good health. The rearrangement uses TRBV5-1 and TRBJ1-4; 8 bases match TRBD1. The CDR3 bases are TGCGCCAGCAGCCTACCCCAGGGGGCGAATGAAAAACTGTTTTTT. Translated: CASSLPQGANEKLFF.